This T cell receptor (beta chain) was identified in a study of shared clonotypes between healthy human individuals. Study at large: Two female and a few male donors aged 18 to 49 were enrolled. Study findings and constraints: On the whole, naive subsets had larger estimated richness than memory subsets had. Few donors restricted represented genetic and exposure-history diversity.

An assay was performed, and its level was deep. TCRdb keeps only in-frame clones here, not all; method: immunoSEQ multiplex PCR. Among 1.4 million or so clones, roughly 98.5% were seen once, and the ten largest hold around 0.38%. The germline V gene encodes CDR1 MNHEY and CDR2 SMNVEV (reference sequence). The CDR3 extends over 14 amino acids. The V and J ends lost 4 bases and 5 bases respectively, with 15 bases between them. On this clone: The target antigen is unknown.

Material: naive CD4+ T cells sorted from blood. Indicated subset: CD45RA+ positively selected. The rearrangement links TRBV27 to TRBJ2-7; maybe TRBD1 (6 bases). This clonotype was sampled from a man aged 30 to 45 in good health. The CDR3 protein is CASSYGQSPHEQYF. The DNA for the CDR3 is TGTGCCAGCAGTTACGGACAGAGCCCCCACGAGCAGTACTTC.